The 15 T cell receptor beta chains presented below share a single source sample, sequenced in a study of cytomegalovirus exposure and HLA in healthy donors (dated by TCRdb to 2015 to 2018). The library was made by the immunoSEQ multiplex PCR assay. For the multiplex PCR, a mixture combining 60 forward primers for TCR Vbeta segments and 13 reverse primers for TCR Jbeta segments was used. Here the immuneACCESS table is served through TCRdb, limited to in-frame sequences with V and J called. Missing clones are a known gap in these copies; in checked studies unresolved V genes cover under half, and the rest lacks a known reason. This sample has about 160,000 clones in its table, and 77% of those were observed once. 2.2% of the sample belongs to the ten largest clones. Sequenced material: PBMCs. Receptors were obtained from a middle-aged man in good health and CMV-seropositive.

As to this clone: The sample carries other DNA sequences with the same CDR3. The chain couples TRBV6-6 to TRBJ1-5; no firm D call. Germline-derived CDR1 and CDR2 are MNHNY and SVGAGI (reference sequence). The CDR3 is 12 residues long. The V and J ends lost 6 bases and 7 bases respectively, with 10 bases between them. In nucleotides, the CDR3 is TGTGCCAGCAGCTCCACAGACCAGCCCCAGCATTTT. Translating gives CASSSTDQPQHF.

The chain carries TRBV14 and TRBJ2-1; 8 bases line up with TRBD2. The V gene end was trimmed by 0 bases and the J gene end by 16 bases; junction bases not matched to a gene: 17. The CDR3 runs to 16 residues. Germline assignment: CDR1 SGHDN and CDR2 FVKESK. For the CDR3, the DNA is TGTGCCAGCAGCCAAGAGGGAGCGGGGGTCCCGAGGAGGTATTTCTTC. Protein product: CASSQEGAGVPRRYFF.

This chain connects TRBV11-2 to TRBJ2-5, with 10 positions matching TRBD2. V shed 7 bases and J 5 bases; nucleotides not matched to a gene: 13. Germline values: CDR1 SGHAT, CDR2 FQNNGV. This CDR3 region has 16 residues. The CDR3 region has the DNA TGTGCCAGCAACACACTAGCGGGGCCCGGCGGGGAGACCCAGTACTTC. Residues: CASNTLAGPGGETQYF.

This clone was picked up a small number of times. The same CDR3 also results from other DNA sequences found in this sample. V is TRBV19 and J is TRBJ2-1, with 8 bases identical to TRBD2. The V segment lost 5 bases and the J segment 3 bases; nucleotides outside the gene matches: 3. Per germline, CDR1 LNHDA and CDR2 SQIVND (reference sequence). The CDR3 contains 14 residues. This CDR3 reads CASSPGGDYNEQFF. CDR3 in DNA: TGTGCCAGTAGTCCCGGGGGGGACTACAATGAGCAGTTCTTC.

This clone came up a few times. This chain links TRBV6-5 with TRBJ2-5; no firm D call. Germline CDR1 MNHEY, CDR2 SVGAGI. Trimming pared 6 bases from V and 0 bases from J, leaving 8 bases between. The CDR3 has 13 amino acids. The CDR3 spells CASSPGYQETQYF. The CDR3 nucleotides are TGTGCCAGCAGCCCCGGTTACCAAGAGACCCAGTACTTC.

The chain combines TRBV15 with TRBJ2-1, with D hard to call. Trimming took off 8 bases at V and 0 bases at J, with 14 bases between the two ends. Looked up from germline, CDR1 is LNHNV and CDR2 is YYDKDF (reference sequence). The CDR3 loop spans 15 amino acids. The CDR3 sequence is CATGFESSSYNEQFF. The CDR3 DNA is TGTGCCACCGGCTTCGAATCTAGCTCCTACAATGAGCAGTTCTTC.

This clone was seen only a few times. The CDR3 reads CASSLLSGLGDYEQYF. The DNA of the CDR3 is TGTGCCAGCAGTTTATTGAGCGGATTGGGAGACTACGAGCAGTACTTC. J is TRBJ2-7 and V is TRBV28; D might be TRBD2 (5 bases). The CDR3 is made up of 16 amino acids. V was trimmed by 1 base and J by 3 bases, leaving 16 bases between them. From germline, CDR1 is MDHEN and CDR2 SYDVKM.

This chain joins TRBV6-5 and TRBJ2-7, with D tentatively TRBD1 (5 bases). Germline V gene sequence: CDR1 MNHEY, CDR2 SVGAGI. Trimming removed 6 bases from V and 2 bases from J, with 11 bases in between. The CDR3 is 13 residues long. In DNA form, the CDR3 reads TGTGCCAGCAGGGTACAGGTGACCTACGAGCAGTACTTC. Amino acids: CASRVQVTYEQYF.

The rearrangement joins TRBV9 to TRBJ2-1; 8 bases fit TRBD1. The V segment lost 5 bases and the J segment 2 bases; nucleotides outside the gene matches: 6. The CDR3 covers 15 residues. Germline V gives CDR1 SGDLS, CDR2 YYNGEE. CDR3 coding DNA: TGTGCCAGCAGACCCGGGACAGGAGCCTACAATGAGCAGTTCTTC. The encoded protein is CASRPGTGAYNEQFF.

The chain combines TRBV2 with TRBJ2-5; 15 nucleotides align to TRBD2. The germline V gene has CDR1 SNHLY and CDR2 FYNNEI. With 0 bases clipped from V and 4 bases from J, the junction kept 9 bases outside the gene matches. This CDR3 is 19 amino acids long. This CDR3 reads CASSEALPGTSGGTETQYF. CDR3 DNA: TGTGCCAGCAGTGAAGCGCTTCCTGGGACTAGCGGGGGGACAGAGACCCAGTACTTC.

The rearrangement joins TRBV7-9 to TRBJ1-2; 7 bases fit TRBD1. Germline CDR1 reads SEHNR; CDR2 reads FQNEAQ (reference sequence). The V gene end was trimmed by 2 bases and the J gene end by 6 bases; junction bases not matched to a gene: 6. The CDR3 contains 14 residues. CDR3 bases: TGTGCCAGCAGCTTAACAGGGGCCGCCCATGGCTACACCTTC. Protein sequence: CASSLTGAAHGYTF.

V is TRBV7-8 and J is TRBJ2-3; a weak D match, TRBD2 (6 bases). The ends were cut back, 5 bases at V and 3 bases at J, with 12 bases in the middle. Germline CDR1 SGHVS, CDR2 FQNEAQ. The CDR3 runs to 14 residues. CDR3 DNA: TGTGCCAGCAGCCCGCGGGGAAGAACAGATACGCAGTATTTT. Translated: CASSPRGRTDTQYF.

This clone was detected once. The chain has TRBV19 and TRBJ1-6; D may be TRBD1 (5 bases). The CDR3 spans 17 residues. CDR1 and CDR2 from the germline V gene are LNHDA and SQIVND (reference sequence). Trimming shortened V by 5 bases and J by 9 bases, and 23 bases separated the two germline ends. The CDR3 sequence is CASSPTMGPGFGSPLHF. The CDR3 DNA reads TGTGCCAGTAGTCCCACTATGGGGCCAGGGTTCGGTTCACCCCTCCACTTT.

The chain employs TRBV27 and TRBJ1-1, with 8 bases matching TRBD1. The junction had 6 bases not matched to a gene; V was cut back by 6 bases and J by 6 bases. CDR1 and CDR2 (germline): MNHEY, SMNVEV (reference sequence). This CDR3 has 13 amino acids. The DNA for the CDR3 is TGTGCCAGCAGCCTTCAGGGGGCCGCTGAAGCTTTCTTT. This encodes CASSLQGAAEAFF.

The chain carries TRBV7-2 and TRBJ1-5; D not certain. V lost 0 bases and J lost 6, with 9 bases in between. This CDR3 has 14 residues. CDR1 and CDR2 (germline): SGHTA, FQGNSA. The CDR3 is CASSLALGFQPQHF. The CDR3 DNA follows: TGTGCCAGCAGCTTAGCGCTCGGTTTTCAGCCCCAGCATTTT.